This T cell receptor beta chain emerged from a study of blood T cell repertoires in COVID-19. Study as a whole: COVID-19 samples from acute and convalescent phases originated in the United States, Italy and Spain. T cells, B-cell-depleted T cells, or PBMCs supplied cDNA or gDNA.

The authors' processing: Amplification with reference gene primers provided the estimates of nucleated cell counts. Sequencing was performed with immunoSEQ multiplex PCR; in TCRdb, only in-frame clones are kept and a portion is missing. That table furnishes V, J and clone size, whereas the DNA furnished D and trimming. The table lists about 240,000 clones, 65% to 90% of them singletons. The Seattle site enrolled patients during active infection and followed them longitudinally. V was shortened by 6 bases and J by 2 bases, with 16 bases between the two germline ends. CDR3 length: 15 amino acids. Germline lookup yields CDR1 MDHEN and CDR2 SYDVKM.

The clonotype was recovered from a man between 50 and 59 years old with COVID-19, enrolled during active disease. The rearrangement links TRBV28 to TRBJ2-5, with D possibly being TRBD2 (6 bases). Sequenced: peripheral blood. For the CDR3, the DNA is TGTGCCAGCAGCCTTACTATCGGGGGACAAGAGACCCAGTACTTC. Translated, it gives CASSLTIGGQETQYF.